Here is one T cell receptor (beta chain) with its context. This sample is drawn from a study of blood T cell repertoires in COVID-19. This table comes from immunoSEQ multiplex PCR, and its TCRdb copy is limited to in-frame clones, with some not included. The repertoire holds approximately 50,000 clones, with about 77% as singletons. From germline, CDR1 is LNHDA and CDR2 SQIVND (reference sequence). The CDR3 spans 15 residues. Trimming cost V 5 bases and J 5 bases, with 16 bases left between them. The clonotype originates from a man between 65 and 79 years old with active or convalescent COVID-19. The V gene is TRBV19, the J gene TRBJ2-1; possible D gene TRBD1, 6 bases. Material: peripheral blood. The CDR3 DNA is TGTGCCAGTAGTGATAGGGGGATTTACCACAATGAGCAGTTCTTC. Translating it yields CASSDRGIYHNEQFF.